The source of this T cell receptor beta chain is a study of T-cell memory formation after mild COVID-19 (dated by TCRdb to the early 2020s). For context, the study as a whole: TCR sequence clusters from the two donors were found to be largely donor specific. In a couple of donors, T-cell clones that expanded and contracted after mild COVID-19 were tracked by sequencing TCRalpha and TCRbeta repertoires over time. The cohort comprised two young, previously healthy adult volunteers, one female and one male. General findings and caveats noted by the study authors: Contracting CD4+ clones were located mainly in the CM and EM memory subsets, whereas CD8+ clones were found to be enriched in EMRA. Some responding clones were detected in pre-infection memory, which suggested that pre-existing cross-reactive memory T cells had joined the SARS-CoV-2 response. The second-wave clones that peaked on day 37 were not confirmed to be SARS-CoV-2 specific. Clones contracting from day 15 to 85 had balanced CD4/CD8 phenotypes, while a second wave expanding from day 15 to 37 was biased towards CD4+. The study covered only a couple of mild cases, and larger cohorts including severe cases with pre-infection samples were considered necessary.

Details on this clonotype: Its recognized antigen is unknown. Per-base quality was not reported, and no clone a single base away is much larger than it.

The reads were generated on an Illumina NovaSeq 6000. TCRalpha and TCRbeta cDNA libraries were constructed by 5'RACE with constant-segment primers, with sample barcodes and unique molecular identifiers being introduced. RNA was extracted from every sample with Trizol reagent. Library amplification was performed in two PCR steps, and a second sample barcode and Illumina TruSeq adapters were introduced in the second step. The libraries were sequenced on an Illumina NovaSeq using 2 x 150 bp paired-end reads. The published analysis was carried out like this. The reads were demultiplexed and collapsed into UMI-guided consensus sequences using migec v1.2.7. Using mixcr v2.1.11, the UMI consensuses were aligned to TRA and TRB V and J templates and assembled into clonotypes. Clonotypes were classified as expanded or contracted when called significant by both edgeR and NoisET, with noise models trained on biological replicates. For edgeR calls, the cutoffs were a false discovery rate-adjusted p below 0.01 and a log2 fold-change threshold of 1. As an exploratory analysis of dynamics, max-normalized trajectories of the 1000 most abundant clonotypes were examined with PCA combined with hierarchical clustering. Separately sequenced CD4+ and CD8+ repertoires were used to assign a CD4 or CD8 phenotype to each responding clone. The public reads were run again by TCRdb, first through fastp at Q25 and then through MiXCR, and only productive beta chains were kept. Rows with one shared CDR3 protein collapse into an entry with the most common genes and DNA. These V and J calls are TCRdb output, not the study's own analysis. The table for this sample lists about 68,000 distinct CDR3 sequences; 16% of them were counted only once. Of the sample, under 35% falls within the top ten clones.

Ficoll-Paque density gradient centrifugation was used to isolate PBMCs. The sequencing input was PBMCs or a T cell subset sorted from them (not recorded which). The source is an adult woman who had mild COVID-19 (a few samples of this study predate the infection). The sample titles of this study are shuffled in the database, so cell type and time point are left out; the donor was told from shared clones.

The CDR3 has the sequence CASSRTSGVRGYEQYF. The DNA is as follows: TGTGCCAGCAGCCGAACTAGTGGGGTCAGGGGGTACGAGCAGTACTTC. The chain is made from TRBV7-9 and TRBJ2-7; the junction holds 7 bases that match TRBD1. Trimming takes 5 bases off V and 4 bases off J; junction bases not matched to a gene: 14. CDR1 and CDR2 are read off the germline V gene (reference sequence) as SEHNR and FQNEAQ. CDR3 length: 16 amino acids, cysteine to phenylalanine. The only DNA kept is the CDR3, 48 bases in frame from the first base.